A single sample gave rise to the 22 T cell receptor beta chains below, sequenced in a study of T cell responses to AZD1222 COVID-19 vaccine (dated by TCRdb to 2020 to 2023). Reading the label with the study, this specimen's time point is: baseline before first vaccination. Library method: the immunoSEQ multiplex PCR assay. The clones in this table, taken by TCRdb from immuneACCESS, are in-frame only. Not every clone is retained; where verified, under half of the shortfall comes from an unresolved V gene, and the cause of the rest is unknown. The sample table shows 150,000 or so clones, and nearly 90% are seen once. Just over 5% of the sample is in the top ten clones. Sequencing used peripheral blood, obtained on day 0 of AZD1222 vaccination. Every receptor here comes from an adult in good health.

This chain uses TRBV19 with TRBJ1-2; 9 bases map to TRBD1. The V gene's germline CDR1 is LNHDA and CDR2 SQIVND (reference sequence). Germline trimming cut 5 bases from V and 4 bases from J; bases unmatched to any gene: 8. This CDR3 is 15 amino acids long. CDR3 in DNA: TGTGCCAGTAGTCTTGGGACAGGGTCCTTCTATGGCTACACCTTC. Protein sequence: CASSLGTGSFYGYTF.

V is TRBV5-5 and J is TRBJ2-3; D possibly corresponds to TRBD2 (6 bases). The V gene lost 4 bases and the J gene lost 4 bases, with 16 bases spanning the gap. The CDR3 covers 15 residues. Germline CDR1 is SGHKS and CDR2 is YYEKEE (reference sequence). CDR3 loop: CASSAGLRASDTQYF. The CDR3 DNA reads TGTGCCAGCAGCGCGGGACTCCGGGCGTCAGATACGCAGTATTTT. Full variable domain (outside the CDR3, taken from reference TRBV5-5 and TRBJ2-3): DAGVTQSPTHLIKTRGQQVTLRCSPISGHKSVSWYQQVLGQGPQFIFQYYEKEERGRGNFPDRFSARQFPNYSSELNVNALLLGDSALYLCASSAGLRASDTQYFGPGTRLTVL.

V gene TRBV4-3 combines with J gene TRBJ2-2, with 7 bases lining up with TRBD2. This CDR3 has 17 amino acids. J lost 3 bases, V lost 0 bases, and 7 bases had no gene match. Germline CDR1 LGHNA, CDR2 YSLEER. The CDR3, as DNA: TGCGCCAGCAGCCAAGAACGTGCCGGGAGGTACACCGGGGAGCTGTTTTTT. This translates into CASSQERAGRYTGELFF.

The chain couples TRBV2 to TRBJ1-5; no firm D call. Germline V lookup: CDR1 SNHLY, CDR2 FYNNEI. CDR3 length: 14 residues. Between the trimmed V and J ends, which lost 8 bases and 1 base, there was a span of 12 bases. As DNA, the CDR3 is TGTGCCAGCGCGCGGGCGCGGAGCAATCAGCCCCAGCATTTT. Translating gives CASARARSNQPQHF. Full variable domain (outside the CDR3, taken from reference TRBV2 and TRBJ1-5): EPEVTQTPSHQVTQMGQEVILRCVPISNHLYFYWYRQILGQKVEFLVSFYNNEISEKSEIFDDQFSVERPDGSNFTLKIRSTKLEDSAMYFCASARARSNQPQHFGDGTRLSIL.

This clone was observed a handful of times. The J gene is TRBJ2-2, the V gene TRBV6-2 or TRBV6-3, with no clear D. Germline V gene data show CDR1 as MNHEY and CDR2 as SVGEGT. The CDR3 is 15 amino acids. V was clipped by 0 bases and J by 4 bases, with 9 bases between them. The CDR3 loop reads CASSYSTVGTGELFF. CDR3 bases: TGTGCCAGCAGTTACTCGACGGTAGGCACCGGGGAGCTGTTTTTT.

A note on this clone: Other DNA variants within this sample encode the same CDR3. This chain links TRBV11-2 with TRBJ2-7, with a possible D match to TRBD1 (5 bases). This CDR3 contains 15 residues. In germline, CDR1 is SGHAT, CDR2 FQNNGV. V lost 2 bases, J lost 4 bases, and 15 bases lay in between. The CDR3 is CASSLRAPGPYEQYF. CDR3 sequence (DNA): TGTGCCAGCAGCTTAAGGGCCCCAGGGCCATACGAGCAGTACTTC.

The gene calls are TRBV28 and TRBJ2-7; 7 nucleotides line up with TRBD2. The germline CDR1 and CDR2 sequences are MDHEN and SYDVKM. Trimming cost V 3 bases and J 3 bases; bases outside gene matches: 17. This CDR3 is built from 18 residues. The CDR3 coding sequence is TGTGCCAGCAGTTTCCCCCCCGGGGGGAGCCCCAGGGACTACGAGCAGTACTTC. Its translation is CASSFPPGGSPRDYEQYF.

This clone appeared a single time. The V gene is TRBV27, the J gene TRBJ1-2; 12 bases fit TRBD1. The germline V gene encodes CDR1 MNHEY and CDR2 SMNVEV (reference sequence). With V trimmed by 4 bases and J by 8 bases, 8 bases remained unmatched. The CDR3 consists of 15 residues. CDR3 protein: CASSSFGTGGQGYTF. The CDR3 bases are TGTGCCAGCAGTTCGTTCGGGACAGGGGGCCAAGGCTACACCTTC.

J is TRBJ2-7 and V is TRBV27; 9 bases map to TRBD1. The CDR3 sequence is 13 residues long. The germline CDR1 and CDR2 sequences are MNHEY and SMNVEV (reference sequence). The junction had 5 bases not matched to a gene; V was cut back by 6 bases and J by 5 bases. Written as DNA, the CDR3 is TGTGCCAGCAGCTCCGGGACAGGGAACGAGCAGTACTTC. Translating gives CASSSGTGNEQYF.

The CDR3 spells CATSSTRTNYGYTF. As DNA, the CDR3 is TGTGCCACCAGCAGTACGCGAACAAACTATGGCTACACCTTC. This sequence joins TRBV15 and TRBJ1-2; no clear D. Trimming left V 3 bases short and J 2 bases short, with 10 bases between. This CDR3 contains 14 residues. CDR1 and CDR2 from the germline V gene are LNHNV and YYDKDF (reference sequence).

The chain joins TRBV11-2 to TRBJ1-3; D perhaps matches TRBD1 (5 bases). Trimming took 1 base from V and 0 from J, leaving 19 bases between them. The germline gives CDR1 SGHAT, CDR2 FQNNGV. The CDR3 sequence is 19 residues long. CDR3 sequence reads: CASSLASFRGLISGNTIYF. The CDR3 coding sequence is TGTGCCAGCAGCTTAGCCTCTTTTCGGGGACTGATCTCTGGAAACACCATATATTTT.

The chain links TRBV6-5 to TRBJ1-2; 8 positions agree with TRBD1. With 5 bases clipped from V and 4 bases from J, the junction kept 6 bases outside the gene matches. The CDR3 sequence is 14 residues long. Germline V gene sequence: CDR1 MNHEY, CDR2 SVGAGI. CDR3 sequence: CASSRTGKGYGYTF. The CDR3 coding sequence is TGTGCCAGCAGTCGGACAGGGAAGGGCTATGGCTACACCTTC.

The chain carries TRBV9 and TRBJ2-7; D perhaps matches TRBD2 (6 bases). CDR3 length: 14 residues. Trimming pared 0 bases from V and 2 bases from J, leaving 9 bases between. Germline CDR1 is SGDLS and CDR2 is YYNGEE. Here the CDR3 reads CASSVGGETYEQYF. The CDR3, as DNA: TGTGCCAGCAGCGTAGGCGGGGAGACCTACGAGCAGTACTTC.

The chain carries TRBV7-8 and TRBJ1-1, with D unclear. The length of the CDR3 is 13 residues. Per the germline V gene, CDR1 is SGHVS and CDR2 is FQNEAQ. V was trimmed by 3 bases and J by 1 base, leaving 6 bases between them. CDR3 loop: CASSLAENTEAFF. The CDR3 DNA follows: TGTGCCAGCAGCTTGGCGGAGAACACTGAAGCTTTCTTT. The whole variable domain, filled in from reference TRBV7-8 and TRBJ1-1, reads GAGVSQSPRYKVAKRGQDVALRCDPISGHVSLFWYQQALGQGPEFLTYFQNEAQLDKSGLPSDRFFAERPEGSVSTLKIQRTQQEDSAVYLCASSLAENTEAFFGQGTRLTVV.

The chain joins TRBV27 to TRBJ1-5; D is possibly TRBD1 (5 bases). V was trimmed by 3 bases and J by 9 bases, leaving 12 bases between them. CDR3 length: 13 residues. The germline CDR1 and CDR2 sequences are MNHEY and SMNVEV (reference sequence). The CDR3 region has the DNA TGTGCCAGCAGTTTGCGGACACAATGGCCCCAGCATTTT. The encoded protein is CASSLRTQWPQHF.

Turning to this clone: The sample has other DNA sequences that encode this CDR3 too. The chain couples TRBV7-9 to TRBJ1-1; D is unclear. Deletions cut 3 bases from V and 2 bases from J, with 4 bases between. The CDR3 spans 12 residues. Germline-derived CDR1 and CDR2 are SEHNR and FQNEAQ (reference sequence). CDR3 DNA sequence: TGTGCCAGCAGCTTCCCCAACACTGAAGCTTTCTTT. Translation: CASSFPNTEAFF.

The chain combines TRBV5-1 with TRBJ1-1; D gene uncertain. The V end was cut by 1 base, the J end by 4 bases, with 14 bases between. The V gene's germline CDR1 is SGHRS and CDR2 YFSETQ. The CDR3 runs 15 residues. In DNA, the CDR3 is TGCGCCAGCAGCTTGTCCGGGCGGCGGGTCACTGAAGCTTTCTTT. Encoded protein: CASSLSGRRVTEAFF.

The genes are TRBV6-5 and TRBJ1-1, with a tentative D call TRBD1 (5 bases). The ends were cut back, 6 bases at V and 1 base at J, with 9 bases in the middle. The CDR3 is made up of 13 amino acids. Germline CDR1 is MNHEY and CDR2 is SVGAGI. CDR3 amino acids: CASSRAGNTEAFF. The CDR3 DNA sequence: TGTGCCAGCAGCAGGGCAGGGAACACTGAAGCTTTCTTT.

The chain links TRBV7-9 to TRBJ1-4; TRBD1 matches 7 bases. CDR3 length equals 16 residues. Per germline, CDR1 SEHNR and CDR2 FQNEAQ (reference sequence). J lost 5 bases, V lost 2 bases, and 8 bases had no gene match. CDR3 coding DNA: TGTGCCAGCAGCTTAAGGGCAGGGGGGAAAAATGAAAAACTGTTTTTT. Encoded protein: CASSLRAGGKNEKLFF. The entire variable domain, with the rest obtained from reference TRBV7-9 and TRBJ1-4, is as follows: DTGVSQNPRHKITKRGQNVTFRCDPISEHNRLYWYRQTLGQGPEFLTYFQNEAQLEKSRLLSDRFSAERPKGSFSTLEIQRTEQGDSAMYLCASSLRAGGKNEKLFFGSGTQLSVL.

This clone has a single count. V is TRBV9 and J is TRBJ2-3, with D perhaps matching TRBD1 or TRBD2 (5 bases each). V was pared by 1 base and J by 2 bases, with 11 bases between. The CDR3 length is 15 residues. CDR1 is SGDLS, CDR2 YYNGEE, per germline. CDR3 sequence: CASSVRGRITDTQYF. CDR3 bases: TGTGCCAGCAGCGTACGGGGCAGGATCACAGATACGCAGTATTTT.

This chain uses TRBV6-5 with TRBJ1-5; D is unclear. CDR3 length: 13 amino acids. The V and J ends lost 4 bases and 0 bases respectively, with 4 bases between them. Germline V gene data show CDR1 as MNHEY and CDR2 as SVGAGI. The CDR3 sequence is CASSSLSNQPQHF. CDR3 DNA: TGTGCCAGCAGTTCCCTTAGCAATCAGCCCCAGCATTTT.

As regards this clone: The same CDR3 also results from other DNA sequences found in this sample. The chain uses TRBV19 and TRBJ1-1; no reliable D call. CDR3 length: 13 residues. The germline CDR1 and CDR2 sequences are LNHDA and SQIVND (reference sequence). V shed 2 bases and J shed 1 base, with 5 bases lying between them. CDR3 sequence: CASSISGNTEAFF. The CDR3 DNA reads TGTGCCAGTAGTATATCAGGGAACACTGAAGCTTTCTTT.